Below are 4 T cell receptor beta chains sequenced from a single sample in a study of neurological immune-mediated disorders. The time point was: longitudinal time-point 1 (baseline). TCRdb re-derived calls from the 5' RACE reads in MiXCR, one entry per CDR3 protein. The sample lists tens of thousands of distinct CDR3 sequences, roughly 15% seen once, with about 4.6% in the top ten. The sequenced sample consisted of PBMCs. The source is a female donor with HTLV-1-associated myelopathy (HAM/TSP).

This clonotype was detected a few times. The chain employs TRBV24-1 and TRBJ2-2, with TRBD1 identical over 7 bases. The germline V gene encodes CDR1 KGHDR and CDR2 SFDVKD. This CDR3 has 15 residues. V gave up 7 bases and J gave up 1 base; unmatched junction bases: 5. Written as DNA, the CDR3 is TGTGCCACCAGCGACAGGGCCCGGAACACCGGGGAGCTGTTTTTT. This sequence encodes CATSDRARNTGELFF.

This clonotype was detected ten times or more. This chain links TRBV5-1 with TRBJ2-3, with TRBD2 matching 11 bases. V lost 4 bases to trimming and J lost 0 bases; unmatched junction nucleotides: 7. The germline V gene has CDR1 SGHRS and CDR2 YFSETQ. The CDR3 runs to 17 residues. The CDR3: CASSKGLAESSTDTQYF. CDR3 DNA sequence: TGCGCCAGCAGCAAGGGACTAGCGGAATCTAGCACAGATACGCAGTATTTT.

Ten or more counts support this clonotype. The chain recombines TRBV2 with TRBJ2-3, with D unclear. CDR1 and CDR2 (germline): SNHLY, FYNNEI. V lost 3 bases and J 6 bases, leaving 4 bases between the germline ends. This CDR3 spans 11 amino acids. CDR3 nucleotide sequence: TGTGCCAGCAGTGATTTTGATACGCAGTATTTT. It translates to CASSDFDTQYF.

This clonotype was recorded at least ten times. The chain employs TRBV7-9 and TRBJ1-1, with a tentative D call TRBD1 (5 bases). The germline V gene has CDR1 SEHNR and CDR2 FQNEAQ (reference sequence). The CDR3 totals 15 residues. V lost 3 bases, J lost 1 base, and 12 bases lay in between. The CDR3 DNA reads as TGTGCCAGCAGCTTTTCGAGGGGAGGGAACACTGAAGCTTTCTTT. Translating gives CASSFSRGGNTEAFF.